This T cell receptor beta chain was documented in a study of cytomegalovirus exposure and HLA in healthy donors. Study-wide points: Approximately 160 TCR beta chains were listed as cytomegalovirus-associated. Using the classifier, cytomegalovirus status was reportedly diagnosed with high specificity and sensitivity.

The germline V gene has CDR1 SQVTM and CDR2 ANQGSEA. This CDR3 contains 12 residues. Trimming cost V 6 bases and J 6 bases; bases outside gene matches: 5. Data came from immunoSEQ multiplex PCR; TCRdb stores just in-frame clones and leaves some out. The sample has around 180,000 clones; more than 75% are singletons. Concerning this clone itself: Its antigen remains unknown.

Sample: PBMCs. The rearrangement uses TRBV29-1 and TRBJ2-4; 7 bases map to TRBD1. The TCR was taken from a young man in good health and CMV-seropositive. The CDR3 protein is CSVSRDRNIQYF. The CDR3 bases are TGCAGCGTAAGCCGGGACAGAAACATTCAGTACTTC.